The next 22 T cell receptor beta chains were all read from a single sample in a study of OX40 agonist ivuxolimab in advanced cancers. TCRdb keeps only in-frame clones here, not all; method: immunoSEQ multiplex PCR. The sample contains 82,000 or so clones, 85% of which appear only once. Sequences were derived from CD4+ or CD8+ T cells sorted from blood, sampled in a trial of the OX40 agonist ivuxolimab. These receptors all come from an adult with an advanced solid tumor such as melanoma, head and neck, liver or kidney cancer.

CDR3 in DNA: TGTGCCAGCAGTTTATGGGGGGCGGCCGCTAACTATGGCTACACCTTC. It translates to CASSLWGAAANYGYTF. The J gene is TRBJ1-2, the V gene TRBV27, with D possibly TRBD1 on 6 matching bases. V was trimmed by 1 base and J by 0 bases, leaving 12 bases between them. The CDR3 runs 16 residues. Germline-derived CDR1 and CDR2 are MNHEY and SMNVEV (reference sequence).

This chain uses TRBV7-2 with TRBJ2-1, with TRBD2 matching over 7 bases. Germline V gives CDR1 SGHTA, CDR2 FQGNSA. V was pared by 5 bases and J by 8 bases, with 9 bases of the junction left unmatched. The CDR3 sequence is 14 residues long. The chain's CDR3 is CASSLNGGFDEQFF. The CDR3 nucleotides read TGTGCCAGCAGCCTCAACGGGGGGTTCGATGAGCAGTTCTTC.

This chain links TRBV28 with TRBJ2-5; possibly TRBD1 or TRBD2 for D (5 bases each). This CDR3 has 14 residues. Deletions cut 3 bases from V and 11 bases from J, with 19 bases between. CDR1 and CDR2 from the germline V gene are MDHEN and SYDVKM. The CDR3 reads CASSFVAGIWEQYF. The CDR3 bases are TGTGCCAGCAGTTTTGTTGCAGGGATTTGGGAGCAGTACTTC.

The V gene is TRBV19, the J gene TRBJ1-5; the match to TRBD1 covers 9 bases. V was pared by 5 bases and J by 5 bases, with 7 bases of the junction left unmatched. From germline, CDR1 is LNHDA and CDR2 SQIVND (reference sequence). CDR3 size: 15 residues. In DNA form, the CDR3 reads TGTGCCAGTAGTGCCCCGACAGGGGGGCATCAGCCCCAGCATTTT. Translation gives CASSAPTGGHQPQHF.

V gene TRBV7-2 combines with J gene TRBJ2-1; 9 bases align to TRBD2. The V segment lost 1 base and the J segment 6 bases; nucleotides outside the gene matches: 13. In germline, CDR1 is SGHTA, CDR2 FQGNSA. The CDR3 consists of 18 residues. The CDR3 here is CASSLVFVGSSGTNEQFF. In nucleotides, the CDR3 is TGTGCCAGCAGCTTAGTGTTCGTCGGGTCTAGCGGGACCAATGAGCAGTTCTTC.

The chain combines TRBV5-1 with TRBJ2-7, with D possibly being TRBD2 (5 bases). The CDR3 runs to 13 residues. Trimming took 2 bases from V and 6 from J, leaving 12 bases between them. Germline V gene sequence: CDR1 SGHRS, CDR2 YFSETQ. The CDR3 DNA sequence: TGCGCCAGCAGCTTAGAGGGATTAGGCGAGCAGTACTTC. This gives the protein CASSLEGLGEQYF.

The chain links TRBV9 to TRBJ2-7; D might be TRBD1 (6 bases). The CDR3 sequence is 13 residues long. Germline loops: CDR1 SGDLS, CDR2 YYNGEE. The V end lost 0 bases, the J end lost 5 bases, and 9 bases lay between the germline ends. CDR3: CASSVDRVDEQYF. The CDR3 coding sequence is TGTGCCAGCAGCGTAGACAGGGTTGACGAGCAGTACTTC.

This chain links TRBV5-1 with TRBJ2-7; perhaps TRBD2 as D (7 bases). Germline V gene sequence: CDR1 SGHRS, CDR2 YFSETQ. Trimming pared 0 bases from V and 3 bases from J, leaving 19 bases between. This CDR3 comprises 17 residues. CDR3 bases: TGCGCCAGCAGCTTGGGAGGGGGGGAGCGAGCTCGCTACGAGCAGTACTTC. Translated, it gives CASSLGGGERARYEQYF. Full variable domain (rest looked up from reference TRBV5-1 and TRBJ2-7): KAGVTQTPRYLIKTRGQQVTLSCSPISGHRSVSWYQQTPGQGLQFLFEYFSETQRNKGNFPGRFSGRQFSNSRSEMNVSTLELGDSALYLCASSLGGGERARYEQYFGPGTRLTVT.

This chain joins TRBV19 and TRBJ2-3; no reliable D call. Per the germline V gene, CDR1 is LNHDA and CDR2 is SQIVND (reference sequence). The CDR3 sequence is 12 residues long. Trimming removed 5 bases from V and 5 bases from J, with 8 bases in between. Here the CDR3 reads CASSSLRDTQYF. DNA for the CDR3: TGTGCCAGTAGTTCGTTACGAGATACGCAGTATTTT.

The chain combines TRBV7-8 with TRBJ2-7; D is uncertain. Germline V gene lookup returns CDR1 SGHVS and CDR2 FQNEAQ. This CDR3 region has 13 residues. V was clipped by 1 base and J by 5 bases, with 9 bases between them. The CDR3 region is CASSLGLVDEQYF. In DNA, the CDR3 is TGTGCCAGCAGCTTAGGGTTGGTGGACGAGCAGTACTTC.

The chain has TRBV10-3 and TRBJ1-1, with TRBD1 identical over 7 bases. V dropped 4 bases and J dropped 3; count of bases not matched to a gene: 8. CDR1 is ENHRY, CDR2 SYGVKD, per germline. CDR3 length: 15 amino acids. The CDR3 coding sequence is TGTGCCATCAGTGGAAACAGGGGTGGGGACACTGAAGCTTTCTTT. As protein: CAISGNRGGDTEAFF.

V gene TRBV11-3 combines with J gene TRBJ2-3; 15 nucleotides align to TRBD2. V shed 5 bases, J shed 2 bases, and the junction held 11 bases outside the gene matches. From germline, CDR1 is SGHNT and CDR2 YENEEA. CDR3 length: 19 residues. As DNA, the CDR3 is TGTGCCAGCAGCGTCGGACTAGCGGGGGGGCATTTAGACACAGATACGCAGTATTTT. It is translated as CASSVGLAGGHLDTDTQYF.

This clone has only a few counts. The rearrangement uses TRBV12-5 and TRBJ2-7; either TRBD1 or TRBD2 may supply D (6 bases each). Between the trimmed V and J ends, which lost 4 bases and 1 base, there was a span of 17 bases. CDR3 size: 16 residues. Per the germline V gene, CDR1 is LGHNT and CDR2 is FRNRAP. The CDR3 sequence: CASGSPMGGSSYEQYF. CDR3 DNA: TGTGCTAGTGGTTCCCCAATGGGGGGCAGTTCCTACGAGCAGTACTTC.

The chain carries TRBV28 and TRBJ2-6, with TRBD2 matching over 8 bases. Germline V lookup: CDR1 MDHEN, CDR2 SYDVKM. J gave up 4 bases and V 3 bases, and 2 bases lay outside the gene matches. The CDR3 sequence is 15 residues long. CDR3 DNA: TGTGCCAGCAGTTTCGGGGGGGCCGGGGCCAACGTCCTGACTTTC. This codes for CASSFGGAGANVLTF.

This chain connects TRBV30 to TRBJ1-5; D gene unclear. From germline, CDR1 is GTSNPN and CDR2 SVGIG (reference sequence). The CDR3 totals 14 residues. The germline V and J ends were trimmed by 2 bases and 4 bases, with 12 bases remaining between them. The CDR3 loop reads CAWSTYSGNQPQHF. In DNA, the CDR3 is TGTGCCTGGAGTACCTACAGCGGTAATCAGCCCCAGCATTTT.

V and J are TRBV28 and TRBJ1-5; 7 bases agree with TRBD1. Germline assignment: CDR1 MDHEN and CDR2 SYDVKM. The J segment lost 4 bases and the V segment lost 8 bases, leaving 8 bases of the junction unmatched. The CDR3 contains 14 residues. The CDR3 sequence: CASLFEQGNQPQHF. Here the CDR3 DNA reads TGTGCCAGCCTTTTCGAACAGGGGAATCAGCCCCAGCATTTT.

The V and J genes are TRBV28 and TRBJ2-7, with D maybe TRBD1 (5 bases). The CDR3 has 13 amino acids. Germline V gene lookup returns CDR1 MDHEN and CDR2 SYDVKM. Trimming removed 10 bases from V and 6 bases from J, with 19 bases in between. The CDR3 nucleotides read TGTGCCACCCAATTTTCGACAGTTCCCGAGCAGTACTTC. It is translated as CATQFSTVPEQYF.

This clone has more than one count but fewer than ten. J is TRBJ1-2 and V is TRBV6-4; D is unclear. Trimming took 2 bases from V and 4 from J, leaving 5 bases between them. Per the germline V gene, CDR1 is MRHNA and CDR2 is SNTAGT. CDR3 size: 12 residues. CDR3 sequence (DNA): TGTGCCAGCAGTGACGCGGGCTATGGCTACACCTTC. Translation gives CASSDAGYGYTF.

The chain carries TRBV19 and TRBJ2-3; a weak D match, TRBD1 (6 bases). This CDR3 spans 16 amino acids. Between the trimmed V and J ends, which lost 1 base and 1 base, there was a span of 12 bases. CDR1 and CDR2 (germline): LNHDA, SQIVND (reference sequence). CDR3 DNA sequence: TGTGCCAGTAGTATAGGGCCAGGGGCGGGCACAGATACGCAGTATTTT. Encoded protein: CASSIGPGAGTDTQYF.

The chain combines TRBV5-4 with TRBJ2-1; TRBD1 agrees at 8 bases. With 4 bases clipped from V and 0 bases from J, the junction kept 6 bases outside the gene matches. CDR1 is SGHNT, CDR2 YYREEE, per germline (reference sequence). The CDR3 covers 16 residues. The CDR3 loop is CASSPGTGSSYNEQFF. The CDR3 DNA is TGTGCCAGCAGCCCTGGGACAGGTAGCTCCTACAATGAGCAGTTCTTC. Using reference TRBV5-4 and TRBJ2-1 for the parts outside the CDR3, the full variable domain is ETGVTQSPTHLIKTRGQQVTLRCSSQSGHNTVSWYQQALGQGPQFIFQYYREEENGRGNFPPRFSGLQFPNYSSELNVNALELDDSALYLCASSPGTGSSYNEQFFGPGTRLTVL.

This rearrangement joins TRBV11-2 to TRBJ1-4, with D uncertain. Trimming left V 7 bases short and J 4 bases short, with 19 bases between. CDR3 length: 16 residues. CDR1 SGHAT and CDR2 FQNNGV come from the germline V gene. The CDR3 loop reads CASTDTIQFINEKLFF. In DNA form, the CDR3 reads TGTGCCAGCACCGATACAATACAGTTCATTAATGAAAAACTGTTTTTT.

The V gene is TRBV5-6, the J gene TRBJ2-7, with unresolved D. This CDR3 region has 14 residues. V shed 4 bases and J shed 3 bases, with 14 bases lying between them. Germline V gene lookup returns CDR1 SGHDT and CDR2 YYEEEE. CDR3 region: CASSRALANYEQYF. In DNA form, the CDR3 reads TGTGCCAGCAGCCGAGCATTGGCAAACTACGAGCAGTACTTC.